This TCR beta chain was identified in a study of cytomegalovirus exposure and HLA in healthy donors (dated by TCRdb to about 2017). Notes on the research overall: In an earlier analysis of 587 of the donors, 276 Gb of sequence data and just under 120 million unique TCR beta sequences from about 180 million T cells were reported. To predict cytomegalovirus infection status, the study brought together high-throughput TCR immunosequencing, statistical association of individual TCRs with disease status, and machine learning. Several DR-DQ haplotypes were handled as single units for association and clustering because linkage in the cohort was strong. Roughly 310 gigabases of sequencing data and roughly 90 million unique TCR sequences were included in an early release covering about 600 HLA-typed donors. Every discovery cohort repertoire had been produced on one sequencing platform. HLA typing included class I and class II loci at four-digit resolution. In a later genetic analysis, genome-wide SNP genotypes for about 55% of the roughly 700 donors were used, and that subset was treated as a discovery cohort. Among roughly 400 genotyped donors of the cohort, an average of around 250,000 unique TCR beta nucleotide sequences was sequenced per donor, of which about 18% were non-productive. An earlier analysis of around 580 of the donors used high-throughput TCR beta sequencing to judge whether each TCR beta V gene segment behaved as functional or pseudogenic. The study used immunosequencing to profile the T cell repertoires of around 600 subjects and linked those repertoires to cytomegalovirus serostatus. Donor age, sex, ethnicity and CMV serostatus were compiled alongside the repertoire data. The study aimed to test whether signatures of past pathogen exposure could be identified by cataloging public T cell receptors. Along with the roughly 670-subject first cohort, a separate validation cohort of around 110 different subjects was used. The later analysis used no new phenotypic data to find candidate immune exposures, relying instead on TCR beta sequences and their occurrence across donors. The number of donors typed differed by locus, with roughly 629-640 for A, B, C, DRB1 and DQB1, roughly 550 for DQA1, 600 to 610 for DPA1, and over 400 for DPB1. A later analysis re-analyzed previously published TCR beta repertoires from 666 donors and added high-resolution HLA genotyping to study TCR occurrence patterns. The genetic ancestry cluster associated with self-reported Caucasian donors included around 76% of the roughly 380 genotyped donors.

The cohort comprised fewer than 700 healthy bone marrow donors. At the time of sampling, all cohort members were nominally healthy, though unrecorded immune exposures were likely present. The donor was CMV seropositive and was included in the group of 250 to 300 seropositive cohort members. A peripheral blood sample was provided by each donor, and peripheral blood mononuclear cells were used for TCR beta sequencing. Genomic DNA extraction from the blood cell samples was performed with the Qiagen DNeasy Blood Extraction Kit. Study-level results and caveats: The study listed 150 to 200 TCR beta chains as associated with cytomegalovirus. Compared with equally common non-associated chains, HLA-associated TCR beta chains in a later analysis were more clonally expanded and had lower generation probabilities. A further reported finding was that TCR beta sequences accurately predicted the HLA-A and HLA-B alleles for most subjects in the first cohort. In a later analysis, the rate of TCR association differed among HLA loci, with DRB1 alleles having the most associated TCRs and HLA-C alleles having the fewest. A later genetic analysis associated a missense DCLRE1C variant with V-gene and J-gene trimming of TCR beta chains, and an independent cohort replicated the association. HLA typing was unavailable for some donors at each locus, so association tests used only the typed subset. At a false discovery rate of 0.05, a later analysis linked about 16,000 TCR beta sequences to specific HLA alleles. Most CMV-associated TCR beta chains appeared to be HLA-restricted in a later analysis, and the HLA associations seemed to be driven largely by CMV exposure. About 17 rarely observed V segments, including chromosome 9 orphons, were excluded from the earlier analysis of 550 to 700 of the donors because counts were too low. In a later genetic analysis, fewer N-insertions in productive TCRs were reported among donors in an Asian-associated ancestry cluster than the approximately 710-donor mean. In this cohort, only TCR beta chains were sequenced, and detectable features were limited by the absence of alpha or paired-chain data. In an earlier analysis of about 600 of the donors, most TCR beta V segments appeared in productive rearrangements about 90% or about 30% of the time, broadly matching IMGT annotations. The classifier was reported to diagnose cytomegalovirus status with high specificity and sensitivity in both the original and validation cohorts. Immune exposure information for the cohort was limited to CMV serostatus. Most TCR sequences were seen in very few donors, while some public TCRs were found in many individuals. Correlated functional status among segregating V segments might be attributable to linkage disequilibrium, but an unknown experimental factor could not be ruled out. The authors suggested that the approach could potentially be generalized to other disease states and immunological phenotypes. A few of the identified cytomegalovirus-associated TCR beta chains were confirmed in vitro to be specific for cytomegalovirus antigens. In a later analysis, several top co-occurrence clusters were reported to appear linked to parvovirus B19, influenza, CMV and Epstein-Barr virus. A group of highly shared sequence variants was considered likely to be a technical artifact of the sequencing pipeline. When HLA alleles, especially DR and DQ, strongly co-occurred, TCR associations were difficult to assign to individual alleles. The presence/absence analyses assumed that sequencing depth was roughly uniform across donors, and that assumption may not be true. Because the 87-base-pair reads could not distinguish some IMGT-functional V segments, including TRBV6-2 and TRBV6-3, those segments were excluded.

This clone is a singleton in its sample. This receptor's antigen is unknown. Base qualities were left out, and no much larger clone turns up one base away. The germline V gene encodes CDR1 SEHNR and CDR2 FQNEAQ (reference sequence). Relative to germline, V is missing 1 base and J is missing 4 bases, with 4 bases of the junction outside any gene match. There are 15 amino acids in the CDR3, from cysteine to phenylalanine inclusive. CDR3 DNA only is kept here, 45 bases in frame from base 1. The method was the immunoSEQ multiplex PCR assay. For the multiplex PCR, a mixture combining 60 forward primers for TCR Vbeta segments and 13 reverse primers for TCR Jbeta segments was used. Amplification of the CDR3 region of rearranged TCR beta genes was performed with a multiplex PCR assay on genomic DNA. On the Illumina HiSeq System, the amplified TCR beta libraries were sequenced as 87-base-pair reads. In the original analysis: Across the roughly 640 repertoires, a later analysis counted tens of millions of unique TCR beta chains, around 11 million of which were shared by at least two donors. To remove PCR and sequencing errors, raw reads were error-corrected and collapsed into unique sequences using a nearest-neighbor algorithm that merged closely related sequences. Alignment of CDR3 sequences to IMGT reference sequences was used to assign V, D and J gene segments. Each retained sequence needed at least a six-nucleotide match to both a V gene segment and a J gene segment. A rearrangement was called productive if the CDR3 had no stop codons and remained in frame with V and J, and every other rearrangement was called non-productive. Following IMGT convention, CDR3 was defined as the stretch from the second conserved V-encoded cysteine to the conserved J-encoded phenylalanine. Sequences without an unambiguous match to a single V gene segment were excluded from the earlier analysis of almost 600 of the donors. An earlier analysis of several hundred of the donors called V segments functional above 56.7% productive rearrangements and segregating when the between-donor standard deviation exceeded 5%. A statistical classification framework was built to diagnose cytomegalovirus status from the catalog of TCR beta chain sequences. In a later analysis, V and J genes were assigned by comparing TCR nucleotide sequences against IMGT/GENE-DB human TR gene sequences. In a later analysis, CDR3 sequences and most-parsimonious VDJ recombination scenarios were assigned using the TCRdist pipeline. In a later analysis, every TCR beta chain was defined by the combination of its CDR3 amino acid sequence and its V-gene family, and reads without a unique V-gene family were dropped. A later analysis removed 592 highly shared, low-generation-probability nucleotide sequences to deal with suspected cross-contamination and a sequencing artifact. In a later analysis, a clonal expansion index was calculated for each public chain from normalized within-repertoire ranks of inferred template counts. A later analysis computed generation probabilities with a VDJ recombination model fitted to out-of-frame rearrangements, and checked the results against IGoR. In a later analysis, TCR-TCR, TCR-HLA and TCR-CMV co-occurrence was scored with hypergeometric tests, and a repertoire-size bias correction was applied to TCR pairs. False discovery rates were estimated in a later analysis by permuting HLA or CMV assignments 20 times. A later analysis grouped co-occurring TCRs with DBSCAN, adding TCRdist sequence similarity when clustering within HLA-allele-positive subsets. Co-occurrence clustering excluded repertoires with fewer than 30,000 or more than 120,000 public chains, plus five with anomalous nucleotide sharing. What TCRdb holds here is the immuneACCESS table cut down to in-frame rearrangements. Part of the clones is not present; checked against another copy, under half of the missing clones reflect an unresolved V gene, and the others are unexplained. That table gives V, J and clone size, and the DNA gave D and trimming. The sample profile shows around 130,000 clones; roughly 70% of them were found once. The ten largest clonotypes hold approximately 2.1% of the sample.

The sample consisted of PBMCs. The sequence is built from TRBV7-9 and TRBJ2-3; 8 middle bases align to TRBD2. The TCR was taken from a woman aged 40 to 50 in good health and CMV-seropositive. The nucleotide sequence is given as TGTGCCAGCAGCTTAGTTACGGGACTAGCAGATACGCAGTATTTT. Protein translation: CASSLVTGLADTQYF.